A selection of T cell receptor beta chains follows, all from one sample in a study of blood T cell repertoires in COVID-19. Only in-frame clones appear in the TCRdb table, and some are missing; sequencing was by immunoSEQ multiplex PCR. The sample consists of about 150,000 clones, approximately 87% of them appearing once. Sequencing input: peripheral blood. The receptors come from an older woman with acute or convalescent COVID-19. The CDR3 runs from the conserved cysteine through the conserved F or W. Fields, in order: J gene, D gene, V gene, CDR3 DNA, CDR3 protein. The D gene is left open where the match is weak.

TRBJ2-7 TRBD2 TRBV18 TGTGCCAGCTCAACCGGGCCCCAAATGACAGCGGGACCCGGGTACGAGCAGTACTTC CASSTGPQMTAGPGYEQYF
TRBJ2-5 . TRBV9 TGTGCCAGCAGCGTAGGGGCAAACGAAGAGACCCAGTACTTC CASSVGANEETQYF
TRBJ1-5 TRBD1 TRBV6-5 TGTGCCAGCAGTAAGGGGGCTAGTCAGCCCCAGCATTTT CASSKGASQPQHF
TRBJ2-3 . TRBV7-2 TGTGCCAGCAGCCCCCGACCCGGGACTGCGCAGTATTTT CASSPRPGTAQYF
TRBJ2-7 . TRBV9 TGTGCCAGCAGCCCAGACTGGCCCTACGAGCAGTACTTC CASSPDWPYEQYF
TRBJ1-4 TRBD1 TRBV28 TGTGCCAGCAGCTTAGGGGGCGCCGGTAATGAAAAACTGTTTTTT CASSLGGAGNEKLFF
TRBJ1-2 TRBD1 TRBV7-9 TGTGCCAGCAGTTCCGGACAGGGGACCGTCTATGGCTACACCTTC CASSSGQGTVYGYTF
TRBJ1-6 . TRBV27 TGTGCCAGCAGTTCCCGCGGGACCGCCTATAATTCACCCCTCCACTTT CASSSRGTAYNSPLHF
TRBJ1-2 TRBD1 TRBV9 TGTGCCAGCAGCGTAGCTGGGGACAGCCACTATGGCTACACCTTC CASSVAGDSHYGYTF
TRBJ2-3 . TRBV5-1 TGCGCCAGTCACGGAGGGGGGGGCACAGATACGCAGTATTTT CASHGGGGTDTQYF
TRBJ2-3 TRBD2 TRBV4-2 TGTGCCAGCAGCCTATTTAGCGGGGTCACAGATACGCAGTATTTT CASSLFSGVTDTQYF